This T cell receptor (beta chain) was sequenced for a study of control samples from healthy donors and cancer patients. The repertoire was sequenced with immunoSEQ multiplex PCR; TCRdb's copy has only in-frame clones and lacks some. The table includes roughly 120,000 clones, roughly 93% detected once. Germline assignment: CDR1 LNHDA and CDR2 SQIVND (reference sequence). The CDR3 runs 16 residues. The ends were cut back, 6 bases at V and 7 bases at J, with 21 bases in the middle. V gene TRBV19 combines with J gene TRBJ2-2; a possible D gene is TRBD2 (5 bases). Source material: blood. The clonotype originates from a man aged 25-45 years in good health. The chain's CDR3 is CASRQERSGWIGELFF. The CDR3 nucleotides read TGTGCCAGTAGACAAGAGCGATCGGGGTGGATCGGGGAGCTGTTTTTT.